The 13 T cell receptor beta chains below all came from one sample that was sequenced in a study of Ad26.COV2.S vaccination and SARS-CoV-2 variants. The table came from immunoSEQ multiplex PCR; TCRdb's copy has only in-frame clones and leaves some out. The sample includes roughly 420,000 clones, 85% to 90% of them seen just once. As to treatment: around 19 received Ad26.COV2.S at low or high dose, single or two shots; about 5 received placebo; per-sample allocation not given. The samples date from day 63 after the first vaccine or placebo injection. The starting material was peripheral blood, obtained in a trial of Ad26.COV2.S vaccine versus placebo. All receptors come from a person between 18 and 65 years old who received the Ad26.COV2.S COVID-19 vaccine or a placebo.

The V and J genes are TRBV14 and TRBJ2-7; TRBD1 matches 7 bases. J was trimmed by 7 bases and V by 6 bases; bases with no gene match: 12. This CDR3 comprises 14 residues. CDR1 and CDR2 from the germline V gene are SGHDN and FVKESK. The CDR3 DNA sequence: TGTGCCAGCAGAAGTCGGGACAGCCTTGGGGAGCAGTACTTC. Amino acids: CASRSRDSLGEQYF.

The V call is TRBV7-9, the J call TRBJ2-4; the D is unclear. The CDR3 runs to 18 residues. The V end lost 5 bases, the J end lost 0 bases, and 20 bases lay between the germline ends. Germline V gene sequence: CDR1 SEHNR, CDR2 FQNEAQ (reference sequence). Here the CDR3 DNA reads TGTGCCAGCAGCCCCCCCTCGGGCAGTCCTTTAGCCAAAAACATTCAGTACTTC. Protein: CASSPPSGSPLAKNIQYF.

The chain joins TRBV6-1 to TRBJ2-5, with D possibly called TRBD1 or TRBD2 (6 bases each). V shed 0 bases and J shed 5 bases, with 16 bases lying between them. The length of the CDR3 is 16 residues. The V gene's germline CDR1 is MNHNS and CDR2 SASEGT. This CDR3 is CASSEALGGAQETQYF. The CDR3 DNA follows: TGTGCCAGCAGTGAAGCCCTGGGGGGCGCCCAGGAGACCCAGTACTTC.

V usage is TRBV28 and J usage is TRBJ2-7, with 8 nucleotides matching TRBD2. The CDR3 length is 15 residues. Germline trimming cut 3 bases from V and 5 bases from J; bases unmatched to any gene: 9. Germline CDR1 MDHEN, CDR2 SYDVKM. CDR3 in amino acids: CASSFGGGGTHEQYF. CDR3 sequence (DNA): TGTGCCAGCAGTTTTGGGGGCGGGGGGACCCACGAGCAGTACTTC.

Comments on this clone: The DNA is omitted, as the CDR3 cannot be located on it reliably, and the CDR3 follows TCRdb's listing. This chain connects TRBV21-1 to TRBJ1-5; no DNA check was done on the table's D call, TRBD1. TRBV21-1 is a listed pseudogene. Termini included, the CDR3 measures 16 amino acids. The CDR3 region is CASSKVAGGSNQPQHF.

This chain links TRBV7-8 with TRBJ2-7; TRBD2 aligns across 11 bases. Unmatched junction bases numbered 5, after V lost 1 base and J lost 0 bases. Germline V gene data show CDR1 as SGHVS and CDR2 as FQNEAQ. This CDR3 has 17 amino acids. The CDR3 loop reads CASSLVISGGASYEQYF. CDR3 sequence (DNA): TGTGCCAGCAGCTTAGTGATTAGCGGGGGGGCCTCCTACGAGCAGTACTTC.

The genes are TRBV7-2 and TRBJ2-5, with D uncertain. The CDR3 loop spans 11 amino acids. Germline CDR1 is SGHTA and CDR2 is FQGNSA. Between the trimmed V and J ends, which lost 5 bases and 4 bases, there was a span of 5 bases. This CDR3 reads CASSPGETQYF. The CDR3 nucleotides are TGTGCCAGCAGCCCCGGAGAGACCCAGTACTTC.

In its sample, this clone was seen a few times. The chain couples TRBV5-1 to TRBJ2-7; TRBD1 matches at 8 bases. The ends lost 4 bases at V and 0 bases at J; junction bases unmatched: 6. The germline gives CDR1 SGHRS, CDR2 YFSETQ. This CDR3 region has 15 residues. CDR3: CASSKTGASSYEQYF. The CDR3 nucleotides are TGCGCCAGCAGCAAGACAGGGGCAAGCTCCTACGAGCAGTACTTC.

The V and J genes are TRBV5-1 and TRBJ2-1; 9 bases are a match to TRBD1. The V gene's germline CDR1 is SGHRS and CDR2 YFSETQ. The V segment lost 0 bases and the J segment 7 bases; nucleotides outside the gene matches: 11. The CDR3 totals 17 residues. CDR3 region: CASSLGTGVGFWNEQFF. In nucleotides, the CDR3 is TGCGCCAGCAGCTTGGGGACAGGGGTAGGTTTTTGGAATGAGCAGTTCTTC. The full variable domain, in which reference TRBV5-1 and TRBJ2-1 provide the parts outside the CDR3, is KAGVTQTPRYLIKTRGQQVTLSCSPISGHRSVSWYQQTPGQGLQFLFEYFSETQRNKGNFPGRFSGRQFSNSRSEMNVSTLELGDSALYLCASSLGTGVGFWNEQFFGPGTRLTVL.

The CDR3 reads CASSYWGEDNTEAFF. The DNA for the CDR3 is TGTGCCAGCAGTTACTGGGGGGAGGATAACACTGAAGCTTTCTTT. The chain couples TRBV6-5 to TRBJ1-1, with a possible D match to TRBD1 (5 bases). The germline CDR1 and CDR2 sequences are MNHEY and SVGAGI. This CDR3 is 15 amino acids long. V lost 1 base and J lost 2, with 11 bases in between.

This clone has just a few counts. V and J are TRBV5-4 and TRBJ2-7; a weak D match, TRBD1 (6 bases). Germline V lookup: CDR1 SGHNT, CDR2 YYREEE (reference sequence). Trimming left V 4 bases short and J 5 bases short, with 10 bases between. This CDR3 has 12 amino acids. Here the CDR3 reads CASSLNRDEQYF. In DNA form, the CDR3 reads TGTGCCAGCAGCCTTAACAGGGACGAGCAGTACTTC.

V and J are TRBV5-1 and TRBJ1-2; D is ambiguous. CDR1 and CDR2 from the germline V gene are SGHRS and YFSETQ. The CDR3 totals 14 residues. V lost 0 bases and J 8 bases, leaving 14 bases between the germline ends. CDR3 region: CASSLAETRRGYTF. CDR3 nucleotides: TGCGCCAGCAGCTTGGCCGAGACACGACGGGGCTACACCTTC. Full variable domain (remainder filled in from reference TRBV5-1 and TRBJ1-2): KAGVTQTPRYLIKTRGQQVTLSCSPISGHRSVSWYQQTPGQGLQFLFEYFSETQRNKGNFPGRFSGRQFSNSRSEMNVSTLELGDSALYLCASSLAETRRGYTFGSGTRLTVV.

The V gene is TRBV11-2, the J gene TRBJ2-7; no clear D gene. Trimming removed 3 bases at V and 2 bases at J, with 14 bases between. CDR3 length: 15 amino acids. Germline V gene sequence: CDR1 SGHAT, CDR2 FQNNGV. CDR3 residues: CASSLLRQVTYEQYF. The CDR3 DNA reads TGTGCCAGCAGCTTGCTACGGCAGGTAACCTACGAGCAGTACTTC.